This T cell receptor beta chain was profiled in a study of T cells in Graves' hyperthyroidism and ophthalmopathy. Germline CDR1 reads SGHRS; CDR2 reads YFSETQ. The CDR3 sequence is 16 residues long. The V and J ends lost 2 bases and 4 bases respectively, with 18 bases between them. RNA transcripts were the template for amplifying TCR beta CDR3 regions. TCR CDR3 underwent first-round RT-PCR with the HTBI primer set. MiXCR, applied by TCRdb to the multiplex PCR reads, yields one record per CDR3 protein. There are 300,000 to 350,000 distinct CDR3 sequences in the sample; roughly 15% occur only once, and around a third lies in the top ten.

The chain combines TRBV5-1 with TRBJ1-1; possible D gene TRBD1, 6 bases. Sequencing was carried out using blood. The receptor was isolated from a man younger than 45 with Graves' hyperthyroidism. The CDR3 nucleotides read TGCGCCAGCAGCTTCTTAAAGACAGGTGGAGGCACTGAAGCTTTCTTT. Its protein is CASSFLKTGGGTEAFF.